The 8 T cell receptor beta chains given below trace back to one sample, sequenced in a study of beta chain features in type 1 diabetes. Overall study results and limits: Across all four CD4+ subsets, people with type 1 diabetes showed modestly shorter TCRB CDR3s.

TCRB transcripts that were expressed got sequenced, as all of the isolated RNA had been reverse transcribed. The method was immunoSEQ multiplex PCR; TCRdb's version includes in-frame clones alone and lacks a portion of them. The data hold about 260,000 clones, with roughly 21% observed a single time. Their recognized antigens are unknown. Material: naive CD4+ T cells from blood. These receptors originate from a woman aged 40 to 50 with type 1 diabetes.

The rearrangement joins TRBV30 to TRBJ1-1; D is uncertain. CDR3 length: 12 residues. Germline assignment: CDR1 GTSNPN and CDR2 SVGIG (reference sequence). V lost 5 bases and J lost 5, with 12 bases in between. The CDR3 region is CAWGRAATEAFF. The DNA for the CDR3 is TGTGCCTGGGGGAGGGCGGCGACTGAAGCTTTCTTT.

The J gene is TRBJ1-5, the V gene TRBV7-2; D is possibly TRBD1 (5 bases). This CDR3 is 14 amino acids long. Germline-derived CDR1 and CDR2 are SGHTA and FQGNSA. The V end was cut by 5 bases, the J end by 4 bases, with 12 bases between. The CDR3 here is CASSLGGANQPQHF. Written as DNA, the CDR3 is TGTGCCAGCAGCCTCGGAGGGGCTAATCAGCCCCAGCATTTT.

The rearrangement uses TRBV5-4 and TRBJ2-2; maybe TRBD2 (5 bases). CDR1 is SGHNT and CDR2 is YYREEE in the germline V gene (reference sequence). Trimming shortened V by 4 bases and J by 4 bases, and 8 bases separated the two germline ends. CDR3 length: 13 amino acids. Here the CDR3 reads CASSVDFTGELFF. In DNA, the CDR3 is TGTGCCAGCAGCGTGGACTTCACCGGGGAGCTGTTTTTT.

The chain is built from TRBV5-4 and TRBJ2-7; D is unclear. The CDR3 totals 12 residues. Trimming stripped 3 bases from V and 3 bases from J, with 7 bases between. Germline CDR1 SGHNT, CDR2 YYREEE (reference sequence). The CDR3: CASSWADYEQYF. The DNA of the CDR3 is TGTGCCAGCAGCTGGGCCGACTACGAGCAGTACTTC.

This clone has only a few counts. The chain recombines TRBV7-2 with TRBJ1-1; 8 nucleotides agree with TRBD1. From germline, CDR1 is SGHTA and CDR2 FQGNSA. The CDR3 sequence is 12 residues long. Unmatched junction bases numbered 0, after V lost 4 bases and J lost 5 bases. CDR3 sequence reads: CASSWTGTEAFF. The CDR3 nucleotides are TGTGCCAGCAGCTGGACAGGGACTGAAGCTTTCTTT.

The rearrangement joins TRBV4-1 to TRBJ2-3, with TRBD2 as a possible D gene (6 bases). The CDR3 runs to 14 residues. Germline V gene lookup returns CDR1 MGHRA and CDR2 YSYEKL. Trimming shortened V by 3 bases and J by 4 bases, and 11 bases separated the two germline ends. The CDR3 nucleotides are TGCGCCAGCAGCCACCCAGGGACTTCAGATACGCAGTATTTT. This translates into CASSHPGTSDTQYF.

This clone was seen a handful of times. This chain uses TRBV6-5 with TRBJ2-7, with 10 bases aligning to TRBD1. The germline gives CDR1 MNHEY, CDR2 SVGAGI. The CDR3 runs 14 residues. Trimming cost V 8 bases and J 4 bases; bases outside gene matches: 8. In DNA, the CDR3 is TGTGCCAGCCGGACCCGGGACAGGGGTTACGAGCAGTACTTC. It translates to CASRTRDRGYEQYF.

The rearrangement links TRBV7-9 to TRBJ2-1; TRBD2 might be the D (6 bases). The V and J ends lost 5 bases and 8 bases respectively, with 19 bases between them. Germline CDR1 SEHNR, CDR2 FQNEAQ (reference sequence). The CDR3 is made up of 15 amino acids. CDR3 in amino acids: CASSPPGLPTDEQFF. CDR3 nucleotides: TGTGCCAGCAGCCCACCGGGACTCCCTACTGATGAGCAGTTCTTC.